What follows are 26 T cell receptor beta chains derived from one specimen sequenced in a study of cytomegalovirus exposure and HLA in healthy donors. PCR involved 60 Vbeta and 13 Jbeta primers. The assay was immunoSEQ multiplex PCR, and TCRdb's table has in-frame clones only and misses some. The table records approximately 160,000 clones, about 82% of them present only once. The sample consisted of PBMCs. The source is a female donor in good health and CMV-seronegative.

The rearrangement uses TRBV7-2 and TRBJ2-7; 7 nucleotides align to TRBD2. This CDR3 contains 14 residues. Unmatched junction bases numbered 5, after V lost 4 bases and J lost 2 bases. Per the germline V gene, CDR1 is SGHTA and CDR2 is FQGNSA. The CDR3 region is CASSYSSGPYEQYF. The CDR3, as DNA: TGTGCCAGCAGCTATTCTAGCGGACCCTACGAGCAGTACTTC.

The chain joins TRBV27 to TRBJ2-1; 7 positions agree with TRBD1. Trimming took 7 bases from V and 0 from J; bases not matched to a gene: 3. The CDR3 sequence is 14 residues long. Germline V gene data show CDR1 as MNHEY and CDR2 as SMNVEV (reference sequence). CDR3 amino acids: CASTGGSSYNEQFF. CDR3 DNA: TGTGCCAGCACAGGGGGAAGCTCCTACAATGAGCAGTTCTTC.

This chain joins TRBV6-4 and TRBJ2-1; no clear D gene. V was cut by 6 bases and J by 6 bases, with 12 bases left in between. CDR3 length: 13 residues. The germline gives CDR1 MRHNA, CDR2 SNTAGT. The CDR3 DNA is TGTGCCAGCAGCCTGGAGAGTAGCAATGAGCAGTTCTTC. Protein: CASSLESSNEQFF.

This chain joins TRBV30 and TRBJ1-1, with D possibly matching TRBD1 (6 bases). The V end was cut by 5 bases, the J end by 1 base, with 17 bases between. The germline V gene encodes CDR1 GTSNPN and CDR2 SVGIG (reference sequence). The CDR3 spans 15 residues. The CDR3 DNA follows: TGTGCCTGGCACCCCGGGGGGCGCCGGAACACTGAAGCTTTCTTT. Translating gives CAWHPGGRRNTEAFF.

This rearrangement joins TRBV5-3 to TRBJ2-3; maybe TRBD2 (7 bases). TRBV5-3 is designated an ORF whose function remains uncertain. The CDR3 covers 14 residues. Trimming shortened V by 8 bases and J by 2 bases, and 15 bases separated the two germline ends. CDR3 DNA sequence: TGTGCCAGGAGGGGAGGGGGATTCACAGATACGCAGTATTTT. Encoded protein: CARRGGGFTDTQYF.

The sample holds one count of this clone. V is TRBV30 and J is TRBJ2-7, with 9 positions matching TRBD1. CDR1 is GTSNPN, CDR2 SVGIG, per germline (reference sequence). This CDR3 spans 13 amino acids. Trimming removed 4 bases from V and 4 bases from J; junction bases left unmatched: 5. The CDR3 coding sequence is TGTGCCTGGACCCCCGGGACAGGGTACGAGCAGTACTTC. Translating gives CAWTPGTGYEQYF.

CDR3 in amino acids: CASSFGGGQETQYF. CDR3 coding DNA: TGCGCCAGCAGCTTCGGCGGGGGGCAAGAGACCCAGTACTTC. V is TRBV5-1 and J is TRBJ2-5; 8 bases are a match to TRBD2. The CDR3 extends over 14 amino acids. V lost 2 bases and J lost 2; bases outside the gene matches: 2. The V gene's germline CDR1 is SGHRS and CDR2 YFSETQ.

Written as DNA, the CDR3 is TGTGCCAGCAGTTCCCCACTAGTGGGTGAAAAACTGTTTTTT. Its protein product is CASSSPLVGEKLFF. V usage is TRBV6-5 and J usage is TRBJ1-4; unclear D gene. Germline V CDR1 and CDR2: MNHEY, SVGAGI. The ends were cut back, 4 bases at V and 7 bases at J, with 13 bases in the middle. The CDR3 has 14 residues.

The rearrangement links TRBV4-3 to TRBJ2-5; 9 nucleotides match TRBD1. The CDR3 is 18 residues long. In germline, CDR1 is LGHNA, CDR2 YSLEER. V was pared by 4 bases and J by 5 bases, with 17 bases of the junction left unmatched. CDR3 amino acids: CASSLQWQGTGFSETQYF. CDR3 in DNA: TGCGCCAGCAGCCTCCAGTGGCAAGGGACAGGGTTTTCGGAGACCCAGTACTTC.

This chain uses TRBV2 with TRBJ1-2, with TRBD1 matching over 7 bases. The ends lost 6 bases at V and 4 bases at J; junction bases unmatched: 8. The germline gives CDR1 SNHLY, CDR2 FYNNEI. The CDR3 consists of 14 residues. CDR3 in DNA: TGTGCCAGCAGACCGGACAGGATGATCTATGGCTACACCTTC. Encoded protein: CASRPDRMIYGYTF.

The rearrangement joins TRBV4-1 to TRBJ2-7; D perhaps matches TRBD2 (5 bases). The V gene lost 0 bases and the J gene lost 2 bases, with 14 bases spanning the gap. Germline V lookup: CDR1 MGHRA, CDR2 YSYEKL. The CDR3 sequence is 16 residues long. The DNA for the CDR3 is TGCGCCAGCAGCCAAGATCAAGCTAGCTACACCTACGAGCAGTACTTC. This gives the protein CASSQDQASYTYEQYF.

The chain couples TRBV19 to TRBJ1-3; D gene ambiguous. V was cut by 5 bases and J by 0 bases, with 14 bases left in between. The CDR3 consists of 16 residues. Germline CDR1 is LNHDA and CDR2 is SQIVND (reference sequence). CDR3 bases: TGTGCCAGTAGTCCGTCGACTGCTAACTCTGGAAACACCATATATTTT. This encodes CASSPSTANSGNTIYF.

The CDR3 nucleotides are TGTGCCAGCTCACCCCAAGGAGGCGAGAACACTGAAGCTTTCTTT. As protein: CASSPQGGENTEAFF. The V gene is TRBV18, the J gene TRBJ1-1; D not resolved. With 3 bases removed from V and 1 base from J, the gap between germline ends came to 12 bases. This CDR3 contains 15 residues. Germline V gene lookup returns CDR1 KGHSH and CDR2 LQKENI.

The V call is TRBV6-5, the J call TRBJ2-7; 7 positions match TRBD1. Per the germline V gene, CDR1 is MNHEY and CDR2 is SVGAGI. V was clipped by 6 bases and J by 5 bases; unmatched bases: 13. The length of the CDR3 is 15 residues. CDR3 in DNA: TGTGCCAGCAGCCCTTCCGGGACAGCGTCCCACGAGCAGTACTTC. Protein sequence: CASSPSGTASHEQYF.

The sample holds a few counts of this clone. The chain uses TRBV5-1 and TRBJ2-1; the match to TRBD2 covers 9 bases. In germline, CDR1 is SGHRS, CDR2 YFSETQ. J gave up 5 bases and V 2 bases, and 8 bases lay outside the gene matches. The CDR3 is 16 amino acids. The CDR3 loop is CASSFIKRGDDNEQFF. In DNA form, the CDR3 reads TGCGCCAGCAGCTTTATAAAGCGGGGGGACGACAATGAGCAGTTCTTC.

This rearrangement joins TRBV7-2 to TRBJ2-3; TRBD2 matches 7 bases. With V trimmed by 5 bases and J by 1 base, 18 bases remained unmatched. The CDR3 runs 19 residues. The V gene's germline CDR1 is SGHTA and CDR2 FQGNSA. The CDR3 sequence is CASSELRRDYPWGTDTQYF. In DNA form, the CDR3 reads TGTGCCAGCAGCGAACTCCGACGGGACTACCCTTGGGGCACAGATACGCAGTATTTT.

The rearrangement uses TRBV7-9 and TRBJ1-1; D is perhaps TRBD1 (6 bases). Deletions cut 5 bases from V and 6 bases from J, with 16 bases between. The CDR3 consists of 14 residues. Germline V CDR1 and CDR2: SEHNR, FQNEAQ (reference sequence). The CDR3, as DNA: TGTGCCAGCAGCGTAACAGGGTTACGGGCTGAAGCTTTCTTT. This gives the protein CASSVTGLRAEAFF.

In its sample, this clone was seen a few times. The rearrangement uses TRBV2 and TRBJ2-7, with 13 bases aligning to TRBD2. In germline, CDR1 is SNHLY, CDR2 FYNNEI. V lost 6 bases and J lost 1; bases outside the gene matches: 3. This CDR3 is 15 amino acids long. The CDR3 DNA is TGTGCCAGCAGACAACTAGCGGGAGGGTCCTACGAGCAGTACTTC. Protein sequence: CASRQLAGGSYEQYF.

This sequence joins TRBV18 and TRBJ1-5; possible D gene TRBD1, 5 bases. Trimming took off 0 bases at V and 7 bases at J, with 13 bases between the two ends. CDR1 KGHSH and CDR2 LQKENI come from the germline V gene. This CDR3 is 15 amino acids long. CDR3 loop: CASSPPGGVGQPQHF. The DNA of the CDR3 is TGTGCCAGCTCACCACCGGGGGGGGTAGGCCAGCCCCAGCATTTT.

J is TRBJ2-3 and V is TRBV29-1, with TRBD2 matching 9 bases. The junction had 5 bases not matched to a gene; V was cut back by 1 base and J by 0 bases. The germline CDR1 and CDR2 sequences are SQVTM and ANQGSEA. The CDR3 totals 16 residues. CDR3 residues: CSVEVRLAVSTDTQYF. The CDR3 DNA reads as TGCAGCGTTGAAGTCAGACTAGCGGTTAGCACAGATACGCAGTATTTT.

The rearrangement joins TRBV7-2 to TRBJ2-7, with D unclear. This CDR3 region has 14 residues. Germline V gene data show CDR1 as SGHTA and CDR2 as FQGNSA. V dropped 2 bases and J dropped 4 bases, with 12 bases sitting between them. This CDR3 reads CASSLLYGGYEQYF. Here the CDR3 DNA reads TGTGCCAGCAGCTTACTGTATGGCGGATACGAGCAGTACTTC.

The chain recombines TRBV7-2 with TRBJ1-3; TRBD1 matches at 9 bases. From germline, CDR1 is SGHTA and CDR2 FQGNSA. There are 15 residues in the CDR3. V was pared by 1 base and J by 4 bases, with 2 bases of the junction left unmatched. CDR3 DNA sequence: TGTGCCAGCAGCTTAGACAGGGGGCAAGGAAACACCATATATTTT. Protein product: CASSLDRGQGNTIYF.

This clone showed up just a few times. The V gene is TRBV6-5, the J gene TRBJ2-2, with a weak D call TRBD1 (5 bases). The V end lost 7 bases, the J end lost 1 base, and 7 bases lay between the germline ends. This CDR3 comprises 13 residues. Germline V gene data show CDR1 as MNHEY and CDR2 as SVGAGI. The CDR3 sequence: CASIGQNTGELFF. The DNA of the CDR3 is TGTGCCAGCATTGGACAGAACACCGGGGAGCTGTTTTTT.

This clone was recorded a few times. J is TRBJ1-1 and V is TRBV5-6; 8 nucleotides line up with TRBD1. V dropped 8 bases and J dropped 1; count of bases not matched to a gene: 10. Per the germline V gene, CDR1 is SGHDT and CDR2 is YYEEEE. The CDR3 totals 15 residues. The CDR3 sequence is CASLPRGLGNTEAFF. As DNA, the CDR3 is TGTGCCAGTTTACCCAGGGGGCTCGGGAACACTGAAGCTTTCTTT. Variable domain in full (rest from reference TRBV5-6 and TRBJ1-1): DAGVTQSPTHLIKTRGQQVTLRCSPKSGHDTVSWYQQALGQGPQFIFQYYEEEERQRGNFPDRFSGHQFPNYSSELNVNALLLGDSALYLCASLPRGLGNTEAFFGQGTRLTVV.

This clone was observed a handful of times. The chain links TRBV2 to TRBJ2-3; tentative D call: TRBD1 (5 bases). The V end lost 4 bases, the J end lost 6 bases, and 17 bases lay between the germline ends. The CDR3 covers 15 residues. CDR1 and CDR2 (germline): SNHLY, FYNNEI. The CDR3 region is CASSGGSASSDTQYF. The CDR3 DNA follows: TGTGCCAGCAGTGGGGGCTCTGCCTCGTCGGATACGCAGTATTTT.

This sequence joins TRBV11-2 and TRBJ2-7; TRBD2 matches 8 bases. With 6 bases clipped from V and 7 bases from J, the junction kept 14 bases outside the gene matches. The CDR3 is 15 residues long. CDR1 and CDR2 (germline): SGHAT, FQNNGV. CDR3: CASRTTGTRLGEQYF. CDR3 in DNA: TGTGCCAGCAGGACTACCGGGACTAGATTGGGGGAGCAGTACTTC.